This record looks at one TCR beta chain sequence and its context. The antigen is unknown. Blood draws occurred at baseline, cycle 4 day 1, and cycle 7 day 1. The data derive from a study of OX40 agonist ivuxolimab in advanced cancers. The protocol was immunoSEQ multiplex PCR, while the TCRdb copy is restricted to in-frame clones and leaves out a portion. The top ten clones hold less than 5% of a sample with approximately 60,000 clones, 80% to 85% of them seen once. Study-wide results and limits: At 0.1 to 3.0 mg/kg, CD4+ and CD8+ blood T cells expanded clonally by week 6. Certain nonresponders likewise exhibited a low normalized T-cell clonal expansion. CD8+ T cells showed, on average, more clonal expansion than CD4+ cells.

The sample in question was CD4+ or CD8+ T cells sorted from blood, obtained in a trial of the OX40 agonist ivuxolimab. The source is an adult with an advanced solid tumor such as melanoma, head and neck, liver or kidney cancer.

The CDR3 loop reads CASSIPNGYEQYF. The CDR3 nucleotides are TGTGCCAGTAGTATTCCCAACGGCTACGAGCAGTACTTC. V usage is TRBV19 and J usage is TRBJ2-7, with D unresolved. V was clipped by 3 bases and J by 3 bases, with 9 bases between them. The CDR3 is 13 amino acids. Germline V gives CDR1 LNHDA, CDR2 SQIVND (reference sequence).